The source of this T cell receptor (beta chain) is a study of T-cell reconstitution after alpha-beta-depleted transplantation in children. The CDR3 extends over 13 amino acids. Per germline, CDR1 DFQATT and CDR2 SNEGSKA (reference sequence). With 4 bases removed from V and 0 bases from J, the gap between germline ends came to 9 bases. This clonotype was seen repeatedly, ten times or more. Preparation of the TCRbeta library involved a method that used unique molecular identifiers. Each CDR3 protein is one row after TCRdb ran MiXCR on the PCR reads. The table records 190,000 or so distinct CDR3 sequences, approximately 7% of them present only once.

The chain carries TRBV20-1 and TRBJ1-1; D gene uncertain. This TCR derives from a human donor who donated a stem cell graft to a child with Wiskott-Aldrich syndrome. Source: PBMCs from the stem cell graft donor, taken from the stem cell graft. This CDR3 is CSAKGPMNTEAFF. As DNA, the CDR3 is TGCAGTGCTAAAGGGCCGATGAACACTGAAGCTTTCTTT.